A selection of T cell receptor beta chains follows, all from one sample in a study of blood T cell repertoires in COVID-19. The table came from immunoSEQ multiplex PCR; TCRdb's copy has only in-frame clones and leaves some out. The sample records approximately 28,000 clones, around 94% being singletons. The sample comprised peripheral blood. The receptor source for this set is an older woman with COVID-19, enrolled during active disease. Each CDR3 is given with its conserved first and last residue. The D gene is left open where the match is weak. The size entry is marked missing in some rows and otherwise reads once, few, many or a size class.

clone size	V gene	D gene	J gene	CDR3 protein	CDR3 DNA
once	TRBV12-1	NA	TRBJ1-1	CASSAGTGGNTEAFF	TGTGCCAGCAGCGCGGGGACGGGGGGCAACACTGAAGCTTTCTTT
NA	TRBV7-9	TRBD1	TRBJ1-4	CASSLYQGGNEKLFF	TGTGCCAGCAGCTTATATCAGGGGGGAAATGAAAAACTGTTTTTT
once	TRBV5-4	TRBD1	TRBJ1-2	CASSPTGVIGYTF	TGTGCCAGCAGCCCAACAGGGGTTATTGGCTACACCTTC
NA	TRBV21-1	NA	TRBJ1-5	CASRKVPGRASNQPQHF	TGTGCCAGCAGGAAAGTCCCCGGGAGGGCCAGCAATCAGCCCCAGCATTTT
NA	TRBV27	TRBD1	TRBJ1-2	CASSFRTGFGYTF	TGTGCCAGCAGTTTCAGGACAGGGTTTGGCTACACCTTC
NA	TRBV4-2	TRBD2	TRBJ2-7	CASSHGGDYSYEQYF	TGTGCCAGCAGCCACGGGGGGGACTACTCCTACGAGCAGTACTTC
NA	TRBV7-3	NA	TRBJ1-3	CASSLSGGAGNTIYF	TGTGCCAGCAGCTTATCTGGGGGCGCCGGAAACACCATATATTTT
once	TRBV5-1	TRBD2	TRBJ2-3	CASSSGLEVDTQYF	TGCGCCAGCAGCTCGGGACTAGAGGTAGATACGCAGTATTTT
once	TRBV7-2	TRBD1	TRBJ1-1	CASSPGQANTEAFF	TGTGCCAGCAGCCCCGGACAGGCTAACACTGAAGCTTTCTTT
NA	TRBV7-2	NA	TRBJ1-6	CASSLPAGINSPLHF	TGTGCCAGCAGCTTACCGGCAGGGATTAATTCACCCCTCCACTTT
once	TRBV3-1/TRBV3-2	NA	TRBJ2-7	CASSLPAGEQYF	TGTGCCAGCAGCCTTCCGGCGGGCGAGCAGTACTTC
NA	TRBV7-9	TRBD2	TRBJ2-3	CASSFGTSGTDTQYF	TGTGCCAGCAGCTTCGGGACTAGCGGCACAGATACGCAGTATTTT